This TCR beta chain originates from a study of identical twins. TCRdb called the 5' RACE reads again in MiXCR, with one record for every CDR3 protein. The sample has about 470,000 distinct CDR3 sequences, 24% seen once. These data also featured in a second study, about T cells expressing NK-cell markers. That report adds: Most of the eight sequenced donors tested HCMV-seropositive; one tested seronegative.

The clonotype originates from a woman between 18 and 29 years old in good health. The sample comprised CD4+ T cells sorted from blood.

The CDR3 spells CASLGTGVGYTF. The DNA for the CDR3 is TGTGCCAGTCTCGGGACGGGGGTTGGCTACACCTTC. This chain joins TRBV6-5 and TRBJ1-2, with a possible D match to TRBD1 (5 bases). The CDR3 runs to 12 residues. Between the trimmed V and J ends, which lost 9 bases and 7 bases, there was a span of 15 bases. Germline assignment: CDR1 MNHEY and CDR2 SVGAGI.